What follows are 30 T cell receptor beta chains derived from one specimen sequenced in a study of identical twins. TCRdb re-analysed the 5' RACE reads in MiXCR, keeping a single row per CDR3 protein. The sample lists a few hundred thousand distinct CDR3 sequences, 9.5% to 10% seen once, with more than 2.5% in the top ten. These data are also associated with another study on yellow fever vaccine responses in identical twins.

Specimen: PBMCs. The receptors stem from a woman younger than 30 in good health.

This clonotype showed up many times. The chain recombines TRBV4-1 with TRBJ2-7; 9 nucleotides match TRBD1. CDR1 is MGHRA and CDR2 is YSYEKL in the germline V gene. The CDR3 is 17 residues long. V was clipped by 1 base and J by 3 bases; unmatched bases: 10. The CDR3 DNA follows: TGCGCCAGCAGCCAAGCCCTACAGGGGGCTTTAGTCTACGAGCAGTACTTC. As protein: CASSQALQGALVYEQYF.

Of note for this clonotype: Since a much larger clone is just one base distant, this may be a read error. The genes are TRBV12-3 or TRBV12-4 and TRBJ2-1; 11 bases match TRBD2. The V segment lost 5 bases and the J segment 7 bases; nucleotides outside the gene matches: 4. There are 14 residues in the CDR3. CDR3 DNA: TGTGCCAGCAGTGTCGGGACTAGCGGTAATGAGCAGTTCTTC. Its protein is CASSVGTSGNEQFF.

This clonotype was recorded many times. The V and J genes are TRBV4-3 and TRBJ2-5; the match to TRBD2 covers 15 bases. With V trimmed by 0 bases and J by 5 bases, 7 bases remained unmatched. Germline loops: CDR1 LGHNA, CDR2 YSLEER. The CDR3 is 18 residues long. The CDR3 coding sequence is TGCGCCAGCAGCCAAGATTGGACTAGCGGGAGGGCCGGCGAGACCCAGTACTTC. Translation gives CASSQDWTSGRAGETQYF.

In this sample, this clonotype turned up many times. This chain uses TRBV5-1 with TRBJ2-6, with no clear D. CDR3 length: 15 amino acids. Looked up from germline, CDR1 is SGHRS and CDR2 is YFSETQ. The germline V and J ends were trimmed by 3 bases and 0 bases, with 7 bases remaining between them. The CDR3 region has the DNA TGCGCCAGCAGCTCCACAGTCTCTGGGGCCAACGTCCTGACTTTC. Translating it yields CASSSTVSGANVLTF.

The V call is TRBV5-1, the J call TRBJ1-6, with D maybe TRBD1 (6 bases). The length of the CDR3 is 15 residues. Germline values: CDR1 SGHRS, CDR2 YFSETQ. V lost 2 bases and J lost 7, with 13 bases in between. CDR3 sequence reads: CASSFTQGLNSPLHF. CDR3 DNA sequence: TGCGCCAGCAGCTTTACACAGGGTTTGAATTCACCCCTCCACTTT.

Here the CDR3 reads CASSPGDRAYEQYF. DNA for the CDR3: TGTGCCAGCAGTCCAGGGGACAGGGCCTACGAGCAGTACTTC. V gene TRBV28 combines with J gene TRBJ2-7, with 9 positions matching TRBD1. Trimming at V came to 5 bases and at J to 2 bases, leaving 4 bases not matched to a gene. This CDR3 region has 14 residues. Germline CDR1 and CDR2: MDHEN and SYDVKM. Combining the CDR3 with reference TRBV28 and TRBJ2-7 gives the whole variable domain DVKVTQSSRYLVKRTGEKVFLECVQDMDHENMFWYRQDPGLGLRLIYFSYDVKMKEKGDIPEGYSVSREKKERFSLILESASTNQTSMYLCASSPGDRAYEQYFGPGTRLTVT.

There are a few counts of this clonotype. The V and J genes are TRBV29-1 and TRBJ2-1, with 14 bases lining up with TRBD2. This CDR3 region has 16 residues. After removal of 6 bases from V and 2 bases from J, the junction contained 6 bases not matched to a gene. The germline gives CDR1 SQVTM, CDR2 ANQGSEA. For the CDR3, the DNA is TGCAGCGTCGGACTAGCGGGAGGCTCGCCCTACAATGAGCAGTTCTTC. Protein: CSVGLAGGSPYNEQFF.

This rearrangement joins TRBV20-1 to TRBJ2-2; 10 positions match TRBD2. CDR3 length equals 15 residues. With 2 bases clipped from V and 6 bases from J, the junction kept 6 bases outside the gene matches. CDR1 and CDR2 (germline): DFQATT, SNEGSKA (reference sequence). CDR3 sequence: CSARSSGRASGELFF. The CDR3 DNA is TGCAGTGCTAGAAGCAGCGGGAGGGCCTCCGGGGAGCTGTTTTTT.

This clonotype was counted at least ten times. V and J are TRBV12-3 or TRBV12-4 and TRBJ1-3, with D tentatively TRBD1 (6 bases). Between the trimmed V and J ends, which lost 6 bases and 2 bases, there was a span of 11 bases. The CDR3 consists of 14 residues. The CDR3 coding sequence is TGTGCCAGCAGCTACAGGGATCCTGGAAACACCATATATTTT. Translation: CASSYRDPGNTIYF.

There are a few counts of this clonotype. J is TRBJ2-5 and V is TRBV20-1, with D perhaps TRBD1 or TRBD2 (7 bases each). This CDR3 has 16 residues. Germline CDR1 DFQATT, CDR2 SNEGSKA (reference sequence). CDR3 sequence: CSVRKLTGGLQGAQYF. CDR3 nucleotide sequence: TGCAGCGTTCGAAAATTGACGGGAGGCCTCCAGGGGGCCCAGTACTTC.

This clonotype has a count of ten or more. CDR3 nucleotide sequence: TGTGCCAGCAGATATCAGGGGGCGGGGGCCAACGTCCTGACTTTC. Translation: CASRYQGAGANVLTF. The chain couples TRBV27 to TRBJ2-6; 8 bases line up with TRBD1. V was clipped by 6 bases and J by 4 bases; unmatched bases: 5. The germline gives CDR1 MNHEY, CDR2 SMNVEV (reference sequence). The CDR3 loop spans 15 amino acids. The full variable domain, rest sourced from reference TRBV27 and TRBJ2-6, is EAQVTQNPRYLITVTGKKLTVTCSQNMNHEYMSWYRQDPGLGLRQIYYSMNVEVTDKGDVPEGYKVSRKEKRNFPLILESPSPNQTSLYFCASRYQGAGANVLTFGAGSRLTVL.

This clonotype was detected many times. The DNA of the CDR3 is TGTGCCACCCGCCGTGGCGGAACTCTTTGGGATACGCAGTATTTT. Translating gives CATRRGGTLWDTQYF. The rearrangement uses TRBV15 and TRBJ2-3; the D is unclear. This CDR3 is 15 amino acids long. Trimming removed 8 bases from V and 6 bases from J, with 21 bases in between. The germline CDR1 and CDR2 sequences are LNHNV and YYDKDF (reference sequence).

The chain links TRBV27 to TRBJ2-1; 8 positions match TRBD2. The CDR3 consists of 15 residues. Unmatched junction bases numbered 10, after V lost 5 bases and J lost 7 bases. Germline V gives CDR1 MNHEY, CDR2 SMNVEV (reference sequence). The CDR3 protein is CASSPGVAGTNEQFF. The CDR3 DNA sequence: TGTGCCAGCAGTCCCGGGGTAGCGGGAACGAATGAGCAGTTCTTC.

There are many counts of this clonotype. The chain couples TRBV20-1 to TRBJ2-3; D unresolved. CDR1 and CDR2 (germline): DFQATT, SNEGSKA (reference sequence). The CDR3 extends over 16 amino acids. Between the trimmed V and J ends, which lost 6 bases and 2 bases, there was a span of 21 bases. The CDR3 is CSALQVVEWFTDTQYF. For the CDR3, the DNA is TGCAGTGCCCTTCAGGTGGTGGAGTGGTTCACAGATACGCAGTATTTT.

This clonotype was recorded many times. The rearrangement links TRBV5-1 to TRBJ2-3; 8 bases agree with TRBD2. V shed 0 bases and J 2 bases; nucleotides not matched to a gene: 8. CDR1 and CDR2 (germline): SGHRS, YFSETQ. This CDR3 region has 17 residues. CDR3 amino acids: CASSLVRAGVLTDTQYF. The CDR3 DNA sequence: TGCGCCAGCAGCTTGGTTCGAGCGGGGGTACTCACAGATACGCAGTATTTT.

The chain employs TRBV20-1 and TRBJ2-5; D perhaps matches TRBD2 (6 bases). V shed 1 base and J shed 6 bases, with 15 bases lying between them. The CDR3 consists of 14 residues. The germline gives CDR1 DFQATT, CDR2 SNEGSKA (reference sequence). Written as DNA, the CDR3 is TGCAGTGCTAGAGGCCAACTAGCCTGGCAGACCCAGTACTTC. It specifies CSARGQLAWQTQYF.

V and J are TRBV12-3 or TRBV12-4 and TRBJ2-7, with D unclear. The CDR3 consists of 13 residues. V was clipped by 3 bases and J by 2 bases, with 8 bases between them. Here the CDR3 reads CASSFMGTYEQYF. The CDR3 DNA is TGTGCCAGCAGTTTTATGGGAACCTACGAGCAGTACTTC.

This clonotype was counted a few times. This chain uses TRBV29-1 with TRBJ2-3, with TRBD1 matching 7 bases. The J segment lost 0 bases and the V segment lost 4 bases, leaving 13 bases of the junction unmatched. This CDR3 has 17 residues. Germline CDR1 is SQVTM and CDR2 is ANQGSEA. The CDR3 region is CSVVVFLGDSSTDTQYF. The CDR3 DNA follows: TGCAGCGTTGTAGTCTTTTTGGGGGACAGTAGCACAGATACGCAGTATTTT.

V usage is TRBV5-6 and J usage is TRBJ1-5; D ambiguous. CDR3 length: 14 amino acids. CDR1 is SGHDT and CDR2 is YYEEEE in the germline V gene. Trimming pared 2 bases from V and 3 bases from J, leaving 9 bases between. CDR3 sequence (DNA): TGTGCCAGCAGCTTTCTTAGGGACAATCAGCCCCAGCATTTT. This sequence encodes CASSFLRDNQPQHF.

This clonotype was recorded at least ten times. The CDR3 sequence: CASSQVDQETQYF. CDR3 bases: TGTGCCAGCAGCCAGGTAGACCAAGAGACCCAGTACTTC. The V gene is TRBV3-1, the J gene TRBJ2-5, with D uncertain. Trimming shortened V by 3 bases and J by 0 bases, and 5 bases separated the two germline ends. CDR3 length equals 13 residues. Germline V gene data show CDR1 as LGHDT and CDR2 as YNNKEL (reference sequence).

This clonotype was counted ten times or more. CDR3 sequence reads: CASRTDRAHNEQFF. In DNA, the CDR3 is TGTGCCAGCAGAACGGACAGGGCCCACAATGAGCAGTTCTTC. This chain connects TRBV21-1 to TRBJ2-1; no DNA check was done on the table's D call, TRBD1. TRBV21-1 is labeled a pseudogene. The CDR3 has 14 amino acids.

This clonotype was seen more than once but under ten times. The chain has TRBV28 and TRBJ2-5; D unresolved. The V and J ends lost 8 bases and 2 bases respectively, with 15 bases between them. The CDR3 is 14 residues long. Germline V gene sequence: CDR1 MDHEN, CDR2 SYDVKM. The DNA for the CDR3 is TGTGCCAGCCTTGGACCAGCTCGGCAAGAGACCCAGTACTTC. It is translated as CASLGPARQETQYF.

The chain couples TRBV6-2 or TRBV6-3 to TRBJ2-5; 9 positions match TRBD2. This CDR3 contains 14 residues. Unmatched junction bases numbered 7, after V lost 8 bases and J lost 3 bases. CDR1 and CDR2 from the germline V gene are MNHEY and SVGEGT. CDR3 residues: CASGPTSGKETQYF. For the CDR3, the DNA is TGTGCCAGCGGGCCGACTAGCGGAAAAGAGACCCAGTACTTC.

This clonotype occurred a few times. The chain has TRBV2 and TRBJ2-7, with D perhaps TRBD2 (6 bases). From germline, CDR1 is SNHLY and CDR2 FYNNEI. The germline V and J ends were trimmed by 4 bases and 7 bases, with 11 bases remaining between them. The CDR3 runs to 12 residues. CDR3 sequence reads: CASSGDFNEQYF. Written as DNA, the CDR3 is TGTGCCAGCAGTGGGGACTTCAATGAGCAGTACTTC.

This clonotype has ten or more counts. V usage is TRBV4-1 and J usage is TRBJ2-3, with TRBD2 identical over 15 bases. The V segment lost 4 bases and the J segment 5 bases; nucleotides outside the gene matches: 4. CDR3 length: 16 residues. From germline, CDR1 is MGHRA and CDR2 YSYEKL. The CDR3 loop reads CASSPGTSGRQDTQYF. Written as DNA, the CDR3 is TGCGCCAGCAGCCCCGGGACTAGCGGGAGGCAAGATACGCAGTATTTT.

This clonotype has only a few counts. The chain joins TRBV11-3 to TRBJ2-2, with D hard to call. Trimming took 5 bases from V and 0 from J, leaving 10 bases between them. Germline CDR1 reads SGHNT; CDR2 reads YENEEA. The CDR3 spans 15 residues. The CDR3 sequence: CASSPGAANTGELFF. The CDR3, as DNA: TGTGCCAGCAGCCCCGGTGCAGCGAACACCGGGGAGCTGTTTTTT. The whole variable domain, remainder taken from reference TRBV11-3 and TRBJ2-2, is EAGVVQSPRYKIIEKKQPVAFWCNPISGHNTLYWYLQNLGQGPELLIRYENEEAVDDSQLPKDRFSAERLKGVDSTLKIQPAELGDSAVYLCASSPGAANTGELFFGEGSRLTVL.

This clonotype has a single count. V and J are TRBV7-2 and TRBJ1-2; 9 positions match TRBD1. The trim removed 5 bases at V and 3 bases at J, leaving 10 bases unmatched. CDR3 length equals 16 residues. Germline assignment: CDR1 SGHTA and CDR2 FQGNSA. The CDR3: CASSPAQTGGYYGYTF. The DNA for the CDR3 is TGTGCCAGCAGCCCAGCTCAGACAGGGGGTTACTATGGCTACACCTTC.

This clonotype was observed at least ten times. The chain carries TRBV12-3 or TRBV12-4 and TRBJ2-2; D is uncertain. CDR3 length: 11 residues. V was shortened by 5 bases and J by 4 bases, with 2 bases between the two germline ends. Written as DNA, the CDR3 is TGTGCCAGCAGTATCACCGGGGAGCTGTTTTTT. Translation gives CASSITGELFF.

This clonotype was detected ten times or more. V usage is TRBV29-1 and J usage is TRBJ2-4, with no clear D. This CDR3 spans 18 amino acids. Germline assignment: CDR1 SQVTM and CDR2 ANQGSEA. The V gene lost 1 base and the J gene lost 2 bases, with 21 bases spanning the gap. CDR3 amino acids: CSVEGSQRTGLSKNIQYF. Here the CDR3 DNA reads TGCAGCGTTGAAGGCTCCCAACGGACGGGTCTATCCAAAAACATTCAGTACTTC. The full variable domain, in which reference TRBV29-1 and TRBJ2-4 provide the parts outside the CDR3, is SAVISQKPSRDICQRGTSLTIQCQVDSQVTMMFWYRQQPGQSLTLIATANQGSEATYESGFVIDKFPISRPNLTFSTLTVSNMSPEDSSIYLCSVEGSQRTGLSKNIQYFGAGTRLSVL.

The chain is built from TRBV6-1 and TRBJ2-7, with D possibly called TRBD1 or TRBD2 (6 bases each). CDR1 MNHNS and CDR2 SASEGT come from the germline V gene. V was pared by 4 bases and J by 5 bases, with 12 bases between. CDR3 length: 13 residues. The CDR3 loop reads CASSVRGRDEQYF. In DNA form, the CDR3 reads TGTGCCAGCAGTGTTCGGGGGCGGGACGAGCAGTACTTC.